The rows below give T cell receptor beta chains drawn from one sample of a study of blood T cell repertoires in COVID-19. Clones were read by immunoSEQ multiplex PCR, and TCRdb kept only the in-frame ones, dropping some. The sample includes hundreds of thousands of clones, approximately 89% seen only once; the top ten take more than 0.95%. Sequenced sample: PBMCs or T cells enriched from blood (not recorded which). These receptors all stem from a woman between 35 and 50 years old with acute COVID-19. CDR3s include the opening cysteine and the closing phenylalanine or tryptophan. A D gene is named only where the DNA matches it firmly. A row's size may be missing; if present it is once, few, many or a size class.

len | j_gene | abundance | v_gene | d_gene | CDR3aa | CDR3nt
15 | TRBJ1-5 | few | TRBV6-5 | . | CASSFNQGGNQPQHF | TGTGCCAGCAGCTTTAACCAGGGAGGGAATCAGCCCCAGCATTTT
15 | TRBJ1-6 | . | TRBV28 | TRBD1 | CASSSFQQGSAPLHF | TGTGCCAGCAGTTCTTTTCAACAGGGGTCGGCGCCCCTCCACTTT
15 | TRBJ2-5 | . | TRBV3-1/TRBV3-2 | TRBD2 | CASSQATSGRGTQYF | TGTGCCAGCAGCCAGGCGACTAGCGGGAGAGGGACCCAGTACTTC
19 | TRBJ2-2 | . | TRBV7-8 | TRBD2 | CASSFKRFPGGPGTGELFF | TGTGCCAGCAGCTTCAAGAGGTTCCCGGGAGGCCCGGGCACCGGGGAGCTGTTTTTT
16 | TRBJ2-5 | . | TRBV28 | TRBD2 | CASSLLGLAGQETQYF | TGTGCCAGCAGCCTGTTGGGACTAGCGGGGCAAGAGACCCAGTACTTC
17 | TRBJ1-5 | . | TRBV7-2 | . | CASSSRGGFRGGQPQHF | TGTGCCAGCAGCTCCCGCGGCGGGTTTAGAGGGGGTCAGCCCCAGCATTTT
14 | TRBJ2-5 | . | TRBV27 | . | CASSPQGRTETQYF | TGTGCCAGCAGCCCACAGGGAAGGACAGAGACCCAGTACTTC
15 | TRBJ2-5 | . | TRBV9 | TRBD2 | CASSVGTSGRETQYF | TGTGCCAGCAGCGTCGGGACTAGCGGGAGGGAGACCCAGTACTTC
13 | TRBJ2-1 | . | TRBV7-9 | . | CASSLEQYNEQFF | TGTGCCAGCAGCTTAGAACAATACAATGAGCAGTTCTTC
15 | TRBJ1-1 | . | TRBV2 | . | CASRHDSWGNTEAFF | TGTGCCAGCAGACACGACAGTTGGGGAAACACTGAAGCTTTCTTT
15 | TRBJ1-5 | . | TRBV19 | . | CASSIGDSSHQPQHF | TGTGCCAGTAGTATAGGCGACAGTAGCCATCAGCCCCAGCATTTT